This T cell receptor (beta chain) derives from a study of graft-versus-host responses after intestinal transplantation. Overall study context: Among the recipients, all got anti-thymocyte globulin induction and then tacrolimus and steroids for two to four years.

CDR1 PRHDT and CDR2 FYEKMQ come from the germline V gene (reference sequence). This CDR3 has 15 amino acids. V shed 4 bases and J 4 bases; nucleotides not matched to a gene: 9. Concerning this clone: What it recognizes is unknown.

Findings and limits, study-wide: GvH clones were identified in recipient marrow, with some first appearing in ileum or blood.

Profiling relied on immunoSEQ multiplex PCR, and the TCRdb table lists in-frame clones only, not all of them. This table holds over 85,000 clones, 85% to 95% found once. This chain joins TRBV13 and TRBJ1-1; 7 positions agree with TRBD1. Here the sequenced sample was unstimulated CD8+ T cells sorted from spleen or lymph node cells, taken before intestinal transplant. The source of this sequence is a human donor who received an intestinal transplant. This CDR3 is CASSSETGRGTEAFF. DNA for the CDR3: TGTGCCAGCAGCTCGGAGACAGGGAGGGGCACTGAAGCTTTCTTT.